Following are 21 T cell receptor beta chains from one sample sequenced in a study of T cells in women clearing cervical HPV infection. Measured with immunoSEQ multiplex PCR; TCRdb has only the in-frame clones, and not every one. The sample data list over 25,000 clones. Sequencing was performed on blood buffy coat. The receptors were gathered from a woman between 18 and 69 years old with a cervical HPV16 infection that either progressed to CIN3+ or cleared (not recorded which).

Notes on this clone: The CDR3 goes on 3 residues after the read ends, and that part is filled in from the germline J gene. This rearrangement joins TRBV2 to TRBJ1-2; D is unclear. Per germline, CDR1 SNHLY and CDR2 FYNNEI. This CDR3 has 13 residues. Trimming pared 2 bases from V and 3 bases from J, leaving 7 bases between. The CDR3 loop reads CASSERGYYGYTF. The CDR3 bases that were read are TGTGCCAGCAGTGAACGCGGGTACTATGGC.

Turning to this clone: The CDR3 end is not reached by the read, which stops 3 residues before it; the germline J gene fills it in. The chain uses TRBV6-4 and TRBJ2-1, with TRBD1 matching over 10 bases. Germline loops: CDR1 MRHNA, CDR2 SNTAGT. The J segment lost 3 bases and the V segment lost 3 bases, leaving 2 bases of the junction unmatched. This CDR3 is built from 15 residues. CDR3 in amino acids: CASSEGTGVYNEQFF. The CDR3 bases that were read are TGTGCCAGCAGTGAGGGGACAGGGGTCTACAATGAG.

Of note for this clone: The read finishes 3 residues shy of the CDR3 end, and the germline J gene is used to complete it. The chain uses TRBV7-3 and TRBJ2-5; 12 bases fit TRBD2. Germline V gives CDR1 SGHTA, CDR2 FQGTGA. There are 17 residues in the CDR3. CDR3 loop: CASSVGTSGRLTDTQYF. Incomplete CDR3 DNA: TGTGCCAGCAGCGTCGGGACTAGCGGGCGGTTGACAGATACC.

In regard to this clone: The read is 3 residues too short to cover the CDR3 end, so that end is filled in from the germline J gene. The V and J genes are TRBV5-4 and TRBJ1-1; 7 bases line up with TRBD1. CDR3 length: 13 residues. Germline CDR1 is SGHNT and CDR2 is YYREEE (reference sequence). The ends lost 4 bases at V and 7 bases at J; junction bases unmatched: 7. CDR3 in amino acids: CASSIKGAGEAFF. The CDR3 DNA, read in part, is TGTGCCAGCAGCATCAAGGGGGCAGGTGAA.

To note about this clone: Read sequence stops 3 residues before the CDR3 end, and the germline J gene provides the missing end. The chain recombines TRBV7-9 with TRBJ1-3; 9 bases align to TRBD1. The CDR3 extends over 14 amino acids. The germline gives CDR1 SEHNR, CDR2 FQNEAQ (reference sequence). Trimming cost V 1 base and J 9 bases; bases outside gene matches: 4. CDR3 bases read: TGTGCCAGCAGCTTAGAAGACAGGGGGGTCACC. Translation: CASSLEDRGVT. The entire CDR3 sequence reads CASSLEDRGVTIYF.

To note about this clone: The read terminates 3 residues before the CDR3 end, so the remaining end is supplied by the germline J gene. This chain uses TRBV5-1 with TRBJ2-7; D is ambiguous. CDR1 SGHRS and CDR2 YFSETQ come from the germline V gene. The CDR3 sequence is 13 residues long. V was cut by 4 bases and J by 0 bases, with 8 bases left in between. CDR3 residues: CASSAFSSYEQYF. The covered CDR3 bases are TGCGCCAGCAGCGCCTTCAGCTCCTACGAG.

Comment on this clone: Read sequence stops 3 residues before the CDR3 end, and the germline J gene provides the missing end. The V gene is TRBV19, the J gene TRBJ2-1; possible D gene TRBD1, 6 bases. Germline V gives CDR1 LNHDA, CDR2 SQIVND (reference sequence). V was shortened by 1 base and J by 7 bases, with 11 bases between the two germline ends. The CDR3 contains 14 residues. CDR3 protein: CASSIGAGVNEQFF. The sequenced part of the CDR3 DNA is TGTGCCAGTAGTATAGGTGCAGGGGTGAATGAG.

Remarks on this clone: The read ends 3 residues before the CDR3 terminus; that terminus is restored from the germline J gene. This sequence joins TRBV19 and TRBJ1-5; tentative D call: TRBD1 (5 bases). Trimming removed 5 bases at V and 0 bases at J, with 8 bases between. The CDR3 is 14 amino acids. Germline V gene data show CDR1 as LNHDA and CDR2 as SQIVND (reference sequence). CDR3 DNA (partial): TGTGCCAGTAGTCACAGGCATAGCAATCAGCCC. Amino acids: CASSHRHSNQP. The full CDR3 protein is CASSHRHSNQPQHF.

Remarks on this clone: The sequenced fragment ends 3 residues before the CDR3 boundary, so the rest is inferred from the germline J gene. The chain joins TRBV9 to TRBJ2-7; D is possibly TRBD1 (5 bases). Germline V gene data show CDR1 as SGDLS and CDR2 as YYNGEE. This CDR3 contains 14 residues. Trimming removed 0 bases at V and 0 bases at J, with 7 bases between. CDR3 DNA, as far as it was read: TGTGCCAGCAGCGTAGTAGACAGCTCCTACGAG. This sequence encodes CASSVVDSSYE. The CDR3 in full is CASSVVDSSYEQYF. The complete variable domain, with remaining parts taken from reference TRBV9 and TRBJ2-7, reads DSGVTQTPKHLITATGQRVTLRCSPRSGDLSVYWYQQSLDQGLQFLIQYYNGEERAKGNILERFSAQQFPDLHSELNLSSLELGDSALYFCASSVVDSSYEQYFGPGTRLTVT.

For this clone: The read ends 3 residues before the CDR3 terminus; that terminus is restored from the germline J gene. V usage is TRBV7-9 and J usage is TRBJ2-1; possible D gene TRBD1, 6 bases. Germline CDR1 reads SEHNR; CDR2 reads FQNEAQ (reference sequence). The CDR3 extends over 14 amino acids. Deletions cut 5 bases from V and 6 bases from J, with 14 bases between. The CDR3 bases that were read are TGTGCCAGCAGCACCCGGGCACAGGGCAATGAG. This translates into CASSTRAQGNE. The entire CDR3 is CASSTRAQGNEQFF.

A remark on this clone: The read is 3 residues too short to cover the CDR3 end, so that end is filled in from the germline J gene. This chain links TRBV2 with TRBJ1-4; D remains unclear. The germline V and J ends were trimmed by 7 bases and 4 bases, with 7 bases remaining between them. Germline values: CDR1 SNHLY, CDR2 FYNNEI. The CDR3 is made up of 12 amino acids. The DNA read from the CDR3 is TGTGCCAGCAACCGGGGTAATGAAAAA. Residues: CASNRGNEK. The complete CDR3 protein is CASNRGNEKLFF.

To note about this clone: The CDR3 end lies 3 residues beyond the end of the read and is filled in from the germline J gene. This chain links TRBV6-1 with TRBJ2-1; 9 nucleotides agree with TRBD2. The CDR3 has 15 residues. The germline V gene has CDR1 MNHNS and CDR2 SASEGT. Unmatched junction bases numbered 4, after V lost 3 bases and J lost 4 bases. The covered CDR3 bases are TGTGCCAGCAGTGACAGCGGGGGGATGTACAATGAG. Encoded protein: CASSDSGGMYNE. The full CDR3 sequence reads CASSDSGGMYNEQFF.

Points on this clone: The CDR3 is cut off 3 residues early in the read; its end comes from the germline J gene. J is TRBJ2-7 and V is TRBV7-3; 8 nucleotides match TRBD2. This CDR3 has 15 residues. V gave up 0 bases and J gave up 5 bases; unmatched junction bases: 6. Germline CDR1 and CDR2: SGHTA and FQGTGA. CDR3 residues: CASSLTAGGGDEQYF. Incomplete CDR3 DNA: TGTGCCAGCAGCTTAACGGCGGGGGGTGGAGACGAG.

Worth noting for this clone: The read comes to an end 3 residues before the CDR3 does, leaving the germline J gene to fill in the end. V and J are TRBV7-9 and TRBJ1-3; the D gene is possibly TRBD1 (6 bases). The length of the CDR3 is 15 residues. Trimming cost V 5 bases and J 3 bases, with 14 bases left between them. Germline-derived CDR1 and CDR2 are SEHNR and FQNEAQ (reference sequence). The CDR3 reads CASSVIQGSGNTIYF. The sequenced CDR3 bases are TGTGCCAGCAGCGTAATACAGGGCAGTGGAAACACC.

For this clone: The read ends 3 residues shy of where the CDR3 ends; the end is completed using the germline J gene. This same CDR3 is encoded by further DNA sequences in the sample. This chain uses TRBV18 with TRBJ2-7; tentative D call: TRBD1 (6 bases). With 0 bases removed from V and 4 bases from J, the gap between germline ends came to 16 bases. Germline assignment: CDR1 KGHSH and CDR2 LQKENI. The CDR3 loop spans 16 amino acids. The covered CDR3 bases are TGTGCCAGCTCACCACCCCAGGGCAGGGGTGGGTACGAG. This codes for CASSPPQGRGGYE. Given in full, the CDR3 is CASSPPQGRGGYEQYF.

As concerns this clone: The observed sequence ends 3 residues before the CDR3 terminus, with the missing tail filled in from the germline J gene. V usage is TRBV19 and J usage is TRBJ2-7, with TRBD1 identical over 7 bases. Germline V gene sequence: CDR1 LNHDA, CDR2 SQIVND (reference sequence). V shed 6 bases and J 4 bases; nucleotides not matched to a gene: 3. The CDR3 has 12 residues. The covered CDR3 bases are TGTGCCAGTAGCCCGACAGGGTACGAG. The encoded protein is CASSPTGYE. The whole CDR3 reads CASSPTGYEQYF.

Remarks on this clone: The read ends 3 residues early relative to the CDR3; the germline J gene fills the gap. V and J are TRBV20-1 and TRBJ1-5; maybe TRBD1 (6 bases). The CDR3 extends over 13 amino acids. The germline V gene encodes CDR1 DFQATT and CDR2 SNEGSKA (reference sequence). The V end was cut by 6 bases, the J end by 1 base, with 10 bases between. The CDR3 DNA, read in part, is TGCAGTGCACGGACAGTGAGCAATCAGCCC. This encodes CSARTVSNQP. The entire CDR3 protein is CSARTVSNQPQHF.

As for this clone: The sequenced fragment ends 3 residues before the CDR3 boundary, so the rest is inferred from the germline J gene. This chain uses TRBV10-3 with TRBJ1-2; the match to TRBD1 covers 7 bases. J was trimmed by 4 bases and V by 6 bases; bases with no gene match: 8. Germline assignment: CDR1 ENHRY and CDR2 SYGVKD. The CDR3 sequence is 14 residues long. This chain's CDR3 is CAISQQGSFYGYTF. CDR3 DNA, as far as it was read: TGTGCCATCAGCCAACAGGGGTCCTTCTATGGC.

For this clone: Read coverage stops 3 residues before the CDR3 terminus; the germline J gene supplies the remainder. The rearrangement uses TRBV19 and TRBJ2-1; 7 bases agree with TRBD1. Germline values: CDR1 LNHDA, CDR2 SQIVND (reference sequence). V was clipped by 5 bases and J by 0 bases; unmatched bases: 7. This CDR3 is 16 amino acids long. CDR3 bases read: TGTGCCAGTAGTTTCAACTGGGACAGCTCCTACAATGAG. Translation gives CASSFNWDSSYNE. Given in full, the CDR3 is CASSFNWDSSYNEQFF.

In regard to this clone: The observed sequence ends 3 residues before the CDR3 terminus, with the missing tail filled in from the germline J gene. The chain uses TRBV19 and TRBJ2-7; TRBD1 agrees at 10 bases. CDR1 and CDR2 from the germline V gene are LNHDA and SQIVND (reference sequence). V lost 4 bases, J lost 2 bases, and 5 bases stayed unmatched. The CDR3 consists of 15 residues. The CDR3 DNA, read in part, is TGTGCCAGTAGTAGGTACGGACAGGGGGCCTACGAG. It specifies CASSRYGQGAYE. The full CDR3 protein reads CASSRYGQGAYEQYF.

In regard to this clone: The read is 3 residues too short to cover the CDR3 end, so that end is filled in from the germline J gene. The V gene is TRBV20-1, the J gene TRBJ1-4; D is possibly TRBD1 (6 bases). Trimming shortened V by 5 bases and J by 3 bases, and 22 bases separated the two germline ends. Germline CDR1 DFQATT, CDR2 SNEGSKA (reference sequence). The length of the CDR3 is 17 residues. The CDR3 here is CSALSDRHSYANEKLFF. The CDR3 DNA, read in part, is TGCAGTGCTCTCTCCGACAGGCACAGTTATGCTAATGAAAAA.